This T cell receptor beta chain originates from a study of human T cells and chemical hapten exposure. In the study overall: In the approximately 25-week study, patients were dosed weekly with diphenylcyclopropenone on the scalp throughout. The patch tests put 0.01% DPC on the skin of the upper back and were read 6 days later. How much TCR each sample yielded varied, mostly because pooled library volumes differed slightly.

V was clipped by 5 bases and J by 6 bases; unmatched bases: 5. The germline V gene has CDR1 MNHEY and CDR2 SMNVEV (reference sequence). The CDR3 has 14 residues. Time point denoted: patch test 1, 2 weeks after DPC sensitization. Treatment of the sample: therapeutic diphenylcyclopropenone sensitization with weekly scalp DPC. Sequencing started from total RNA isolated from unfractionated whole blood. TCRdb independently ran MiXCR on the RACE reads; one entry per CDR3 protein. The table records some 53,000 distinct CDR3 sequences, roughly 11% of them present only once. The chain couples TRBV27 to TRBJ2-3, with 10 positions matching TRBD2. The receptor comes from a middle-aged woman with alopecia areata. Some clones in this sample may be carry-over from other donors' samples. The specimen comprised whole blood, sampled in connection with sensitization to the hapten diphenylcyclopropenone (DPC). DNA of the CDR3: TGTGCCAGCAGTGCTCAGCGGGAGGGTGATACGCAGTATTTT. Translation gives CASSAQREGDTQYF.